These 27 T cell receptor beta chains share one sample of origin, sequenced in a study of blood T cell repertoires in COVID-19. Clones were sequenced by immunoSEQ multiplex PCR, and TCRdb holds only the in-frame ones, with some missing. The table lists over 400,000 clones, 86% of them singletons. Source material: peripheral blood. These TCRs come from a woman in her twenties or thirties with active or convalescent COVID-19.

V and J are TRBV4-2 and TRBJ2-2; the D is unclear. The V end was cut by 0 bases, the J end by 2 bases, with 4 bases between. The germline CDR1 and CDR2 sequences are LGHNA and YNFKEQ. The CDR3 is made up of 14 amino acids. Here the CDR3 reads CASSQDVNTGELFF. In nucleotides, the CDR3 is TGTGCCAGCAGCCAAGATGTAAACACCGGGGAGCTGTTTTTT.

Only one count was recorded for this clone. V is TRBV2 and J is TRBJ1-5; D is ambiguous. This CDR3 is built from 15 residues. Germline V gene data show CDR1 as SNHLY and CDR2 as FYNNEI. Deletions cut 6 bases from V and 2 bases from J, with 14 bases between. The CDR3 nucleotides read TGTGCCAGCAGACTCGACTCGCCGGGCAATCAGCCCCAGCATTTT. Translated, it gives CASRLDSPGNQPQHF.

The chain joins TRBV2 to TRBJ1-4, with 7 bases that match TRBD1. V lost 5 bases and J lost 7; bases outside the gene matches: 7. The germline V gene encodes CDR1 SNHLY and CDR2 FYNNEI. The CDR3 runs 14 residues. As DNA, the CDR3 is TGTGCCAGCAGTCCGGACAGGTTGAGTGAAAAACTGTTTTTT. Translated, it gives CASSPDRLSEKLFF.

The rearrangement joins TRBV6-5 to TRBJ1-3, with TRBD1 matching 10 bases. The CDR3 is made up of 14 amino acids. The V segment lost 0 bases and the J segment 7 bases; nucleotides outside the gene matches: 0. Per germline, CDR1 MNHEY and CDR2 SVGAGI. In nucleotides, the CDR3 is TGTGCCAGCAGTTACTCGGGACAGGGGAACACCATATATTTT. It encodes CASSYSGQGNTIYF.

The chain recombines TRBV6-6 with TRBJ2-7; 7 bases fit TRBD1. V was clipped by 6 bases and J by 12 bases; unmatched bases: 17. The length of the CDR3 is 14 residues. Germline V gene lookup returns CDR1 MNHNY and CDR2 SVGAGI (reference sequence). The DNA of the CDR3 is TGTGCCAGCAGCTCCGGACAGGCCCTATGGGAGTGGTACTTC. Its protein product is CASSSGQALWEWYF.

This chain connects TRBV25-1 to TRBJ2-1; 11 bases match TRBD2. Trimming took 3 bases from V and 6 from J; bases not matched to a gene: 7. Germline CDR1 and CDR2: MGHDK and SYGVNS. The CDR3 is 16 residues long. CDR3 nucleotide sequence: TGTGCCAGCAGTGATCGAAGACTAGCGGGGTCCAATGAGCAGTTCTTC. Translated: CASSDRRLAGSNEQFF.

The chain has TRBV6-5 and TRBJ1-4, with D tentatively TRBD1 (6 bases). Germline V lookup: CDR1 MNHEY, CDR2 SVGAGI. This CDR3 spans 15 amino acids. Trimming took 7 bases from V and 3 from J, leaving 15 bases between them. The CDR3 coding sequence is TGTGCCAGCATTGGCCGGGACAAGCCTAATGAAAAACTGTTTTTT. Its translation is CASIGRDKPNEKLFF.

The rearrangement links TRBV4-2 to TRBJ1-4; maybe TRBD1 (6 bases). The CDR3 totals 15 residues. Germline-derived CDR1 and CDR2 are LGHNA and YNFKEQ. Trimming removed 1 base at V and 2 bases at J, with 8 bases between. CDR3 residues: CASSQGQGTNEKLFF. The CDR3 nucleotides read TGTGCCAGCAGCCAAGGCCAGGGGACTAATGAAAAACTGTTTTTT.

This chain uses TRBV2 with TRBJ2-1; 7 bases map to TRBD1. The CDR3 runs 17 residues. Germline-derived CDR1 and CDR2 are SNHLY and FYNNEI. V lost 6 bases, J lost 3 bases, and 14 bases stayed unmatched. The CDR3 nucleotides read TGTGCCAGCAGCAGAGATCTGACAGGGTACGGCTACAATGAGCAGTTCTTC. This encodes CASSRDLTGYGYNEQFF.

The rearrangement joins TRBV29-1 to TRBJ1-2; D perhaps matches TRBD1 (6 bases). This CDR3 region has 11 residues. V was clipped by 4 bases and J by 6 bases, with 9 bases between them. Germline values: CDR1 SQVTM, CDR2 ANQGSEA. This CDR3 is CSVVGGHGYTF. CDR3 DNA: TGCAGCGTTGTCGGGGGGCATGGCTACACCTTC.

The gene calls are TRBV29-1 and TRBJ1-2; weak D call: TRBD1 (5 bases). The germline gives CDR1 SQVTM, CDR2 ANQGSEA. V was shortened by 2 bases and J by 0 bases, with 19 bases between the two germline ends. The CDR3 has 17 amino acids. The CDR3 sequence: CSVEPSSGDGANYGYTF. Written as DNA, the CDR3 is TGCAGCGTTGAACCATCATCGGGGGACGGAGCTAACTATGGCTACACCTTC.

V and J are TRBV3-1 (or the pseudogene TRBV3-2) and TRBJ2-7, with TRBD1 as a possible D gene (6 bases). The CDR3 has 16 amino acids. CDR1 LGHDT and CDR2 YNNKEL come from the germline V gene (reference sequence). Trimming removed 0 bases from V and 3 bases from J, with 15 bases in between. The CDR3: CASSQDKARGNYEQYF. The CDR3 nucleotides are TGTGCCAGCAGCCAAGATAAAGCCAGGGGAAACTACGAGCAGTACTTC.

The chain joins TRBV7-7 to TRBJ1-1; 7 nucleotides line up with TRBD1. V trimming: 1 base; J trimming: 4 bases; junction bases outside the gene matches: 6. The CDR3 is made up of 15 amino acids. CDR1 and CDR2 from the germline V gene are SSHAT and FNYEAQ (reference sequence). The CDR3 DNA sequence: TGTGCCAGCAGCTTAGAGTCAGGGGGAGTCACTGAAGCTTTCTTT. Translated, it gives CASSLESGGVTEAFF.

V usage is TRBV27 and J usage is TRBJ1-2, with D hard to call. CDR3 length: 13 residues. Trimming took off 1 base at V and 7 bases at J, with 10 bases between the two ends. Germline V gene data show CDR1 as MNHEY and CDR2 as SMNVEV (reference sequence). As DNA, the CDR3 is TGTGCCAGCAGTTTATTCCCCTATGGTGGCTACACCTTC. This codes for CASSLFPYGGYTF.

V and J are TRBV4-1 and TRBJ2-3; 7 bases match TRBD2. CDR3 length: 16 amino acids. CDR1 is MGHRA and CDR2 is YSYEKL in the germline V gene. The junction had 7 bases not matched to a gene; V was cut back by 0 bases and J by 4 bases. As DNA, the CDR3 is TGCGCCAGCAGCCAAGAGGCTAGCGGAGGACCAGATACGCAGTATTTT. This encodes CASSQEASGGPDTQYF.

This chain links TRBV7-8 with TRBJ2-7; 7 bases are a match to TRBD2. Germline CDR1 and CDR2: SGHVS and FQNEAQ. The CDR3 runs 14 residues. Trimming took 1 base from V and 3 from J; bases not matched to a gene: 3. Here the CDR3 reads CASSLEAGVYEQYF. The CDR3 DNA sequence: TGTGCCAGCAGCTTAGAGGCGGGGGTCTACGAGCAGTACTTC. Drawing the rest from reference TRBV7-8 and TRBJ2-7, the complete variable domain is GAGVSQSPRYKVAKRGQDVALRCDPISGHVSLFWYQQALGQGPEFLTYFQNEAQLDKSGLPSDRFFAERPEGSVSTLKIQRTQQEDSAVYLCASSLEAGVYEQYFGPGTRLTVT.

The chain recombines TRBV6-5 with TRBJ1-1; 8 bases map to TRBD1. Trimming at V came to 7 bases and at J to 4 bases, leaving 8 bases not matched to a gene. Germline V gene sequence: CDR1 MNHEY, CDR2 SVGAGI. The CDR3 totals 14 residues. The CDR3 nucleotides are TGTGCCAGCATGGCAGGGGGCATAGGCACTGAAGCTTTCTTT. Translated: CASMAGGIGTEAFF.

This clone was observed once. CDR3 nucleotide sequence: TGCGCCAGCAGTTTCGAAAGCGTAAGCTCCTACAATGAGCAGTTCTTC. It specifies CASSFESVSSYNEQFF. This chain connects TRBV5-1 to TRBJ2-1; D not certain. There are 16 residues in the CDR3. Germline V lookup: CDR1 SGHRS, CDR2 YFSETQ. V was cut by 5 bases and J by 0 bases, with 15 bases left in between.

The chain has TRBV2 and TRBJ1-2; no definite D call. The germline CDR1 and CDR2 sequences are SNHLY and FYNNEI. CDR3 size: 14 residues. With 3 bases removed from V and 1 base from J, the gap between germline ends came to 9 bases. Here the CDR3 reads CASSDTSLNYGYTF. The CDR3 DNA reads as TGTGCCAGCAGTGATACATCTCTTAACTATGGCTACACCTTC.

The chain uses TRBV9 and TRBJ1-2; 7 bases match TRBD1. This CDR3 region has 14 residues. The germline V gene encodes CDR1 SGDLS and CDR2 YYNGEE. The ends lost 4 bases at V and 2 bases at J; junction bases unmatched: 5. The CDR3 sequence: CASSTRGVNYGYTF. In DNA, the CDR3 is TGTGCCAGCAGCACCAGGGGGGTCAACTATGGCTACACCTTC.

This rearrangement joins TRBV11-2 to TRBJ2-1; D gene uncertain. Germline assignment: CDR1 SGHAT and CDR2 FQNNGV. CDR3 length: 15 residues. The V end was cut by 1 base, the J end by 4 bases, with 11 bases between. CDR3 nucleotides: TGTGCCAGCAGCTTAGGGAACAGAGTTTACAATGAGCAGTTCTTC. Protein product: CASSLGNRVYNEQFF.

This sequence joins TRBV20-1 and TRBJ1-1; the D is unclear. The CDR3 consists of 14 residues. The V end was cut by 3 bases, the J end by 3 bases, with 14 bases between. CDR1 and CDR2 (germline): DFQATT, SNEGSKA (reference sequence). CDR3 coding DNA: TGCAGTGCTAGTGCCGCGGGTGGGGACACTGAAGCTTTCTTT. The encoded protein is CSASAAGGDTEAFF.

V usage is TRBV9 and J usage is TRBJ2-2; 7 bases match TRBD2. J was trimmed by 5 bases and V by 3 bases; bases with no gene match: 13. Germline V gene sequence: CDR1 SGDLS, CDR2 YYNGEE. This CDR3 has 17 residues. CDR3 nucleotide sequence: TGTGCCAGCAGCGGAGCCCGCCTTTCCGGGGGGACCGGGGAGCTGTTTTTT. Protein sequence: CASSGARLSGGTGELFF.

This sequence joins TRBV11-2 and TRBJ1-1; D unresolved. The length of the CDR3 is 15 residues. V was trimmed by 1 base and J by 0 bases, leaving 9 bases between them. Germline CDR1 SGHAT, CDR2 FQNNGV. The CDR3 DNA sequence: TGTGCCAGCAGCTTAGGTCCGACTATGAACACTGAAGCTTTCTTT. Amino acids: CASSLGPTMNTEAFF.

The genes are TRBV5-6 and TRBJ1-2; D is perhaps TRBD1 (5 bases). CDR3 length equals 14 residues. Germline values: CDR1 SGHDT, CDR2 YYEEEE. Trimming left V 3 bases short and J 4 bases short, with 13 bases between. The chain's CDR3 is CASSSGNPAYGYTF. Written as DNA, the CDR3 is TGTGCCAGCAGCTCAGGGAATCCGGCCTATGGCTACACCTTC.

This CDR3 reads CASSLQGADYGYTF. DNA for the CDR3: TGTGCCAGCAGCTTACAGGGGGCCGACTATGGCTACACCTTC. This chain connects TRBV5-4 to TRBJ1-2; 9 bases are shared with TRBD1. Germline-derived CDR1 and CDR2 are SGHNT and YYREEE (reference sequence). V was clipped by 2 bases and J by 3 bases; unmatched bases: 2. This CDR3 is built from 14 residues.

V is TRBV13 and J is TRBJ1-3; D is unclear. V shed 5 bases and J shed 4 bases, with 12 bases lying between them. Germline CDR1 PRHDT, CDR2 FYEKMQ (reference sequence). This CDR3 contains 14 residues. This CDR3 reads CASSPRVGGNTIYF. CDR3 DNA sequence: TGTGCCAGCAGCCCCCGAGTGGGCGGAAACACCATATATTTT.